Shown below are 26 T cell receptor beta chains from a single sample sequenced in a study of cytomegalovirus exposure and HLA in healthy donors. The PCR contained 60 Vbeta and 13 Jbeta primers. Assay: immunoSEQ multiplex PCR; the TCRdb copy retains only in-frame clones and omits some. Found here are about 140,000 clones, around 73% of them singletons; the top ten hold around 1.5%. Sequenced material: PBMCs. The receptors were sampled from a female donor in good health and CMV-seronegative.

The genes are TRBV6-1 and TRBJ2-5, with 8 bases aligning to TRBD1. Germline CDR1 MNHNS, CDR2 SASEGT. The ends lost 8 bases at V and 11 bases at J; junction bases unmatched: 13. This CDR3 has 13 residues. The CDR3 loop is CASGVQGAREQYF. DNA of the CDR3: TGTGCCAGCGGCGTGCAGGGGGCGAGGGAGCAGTACTTC.

The J gene is TRBJ2-7, the V gene TRBV7-6; 11 nucleotides line up with TRBD2. This CDR3 region has 17 residues. Germline CDR1 SGHVS, CDR2 FNYEAQ. Losses at the gene ends were 1 base for V and 0 bases for J; bases not matched to a gene: 5. CDR3 coding DNA: TGTGCCAGCAGCTTAGGAGCCACTAGCGGGAGCTCCTACGAGCAGTACTTC. Translating it yields CASSLGATSGSSYEQYF. Using reference TRBV7-6 and TRBJ2-7 for the parts outside the CDR3, the full variable domain is GAGVSQSPRYKVTKRGQDVALRCDPISGHVSLYWYRQALGQGPEFLTYFNYEAQQDKSGLPNDRFSAERPEGSISTLTIQRTEQRDSAMYRCASSLGATSGSSYEQYFGPGTRLTVT.

The chain has TRBV6-1 and TRBJ2-5, with D maybe TRBD2 (5 bases). The V gene lost 8 bases and the J gene lost 7 bases, with 8 bases spanning the gap. Germline V gives CDR1 MNHNS, CDR2 SASEGT. The CDR3 sequence is 10 residues long. The CDR3 nucleotides read TGTGCCAGCGGCGGAGGGACCCAGTACTTC. Its translation: CASGGGTQYF.

The rearrangement joins TRBV18 to TRBJ1-4; D perhaps matches TRBD1 (6 bases). The CDR3 has 16 amino acids. Germline V gene sequence: CDR1 KGHSH, CDR2 LQKENI. The V and J ends lost 2 bases and 7 bases respectively, with 17 bases between them. CDR3 nucleotides: TGTGCCAGCTCACCATTAGATTTACAGGGTGGTGAAAAACTGTTTTTT. Residues: CASSPLDLQGGEKLFF. Full variable domain (outside the CDR3, taken from reference TRBV18 and TRBJ1-4): NAGVMQNPRHLVRRRGQEARLRCSPMKGHSHVYWYRQLPEEGLKFMVYLQKENIIDESGMPKERFSAEFPKEGPSILRIQQVVRGDSAAYFCASSPLDLQGGEKLFFGSGTQLSVL.

The rearrangement joins TRBV19 to TRBJ2-5, with a tentative D call TRBD2 (6 bases). The CDR3 is 14 amino acids. Trimming shortened V by 6 bases and J by 5 bases, and 16 bases separated the two germline ends. Germline V lookup: CDR1 LNHDA, CDR2 SQIVND (reference sequence). Here the CDR3 DNA reads TGTGCCAGTAGGGCCGGAGGGCCCTCGGAGACCCAGTACTTC. Amino acids: CASRAGGPSETQYF.

V and J are TRBV18 and TRBJ1-6; TRBD1 matches at 9 bases. With V trimmed by 3 bases and J by 9 bases, 12 bases remained unmatched. CDR3 length: 17 amino acids. Germline V gene lookup returns CDR1 KGHSH and CDR2 LQKENI. In nucleotides, the CDR3 is TGTGCCAGCTCACCGTATGTTGGGGACAGGGCTCCTTCACCCCTCCACTTT. Protein: CASSPYVGDRAPSPLHF.

The rearrangement links TRBV28 to TRBJ1-4, with 10 bases lining up with TRBD1. From germline, CDR1 is MDHEN and CDR2 SYDVKM. Unmatched junction bases numbered 7, after V lost 7 bases and J lost 8 bases. The CDR3 covers 14 residues. CDR3 sequence reads: CASTGTGVREKLFF. The CDR3, as DNA: TGTGCCAGCACTGGGACAGGGGTTCGCGAAAAACTGTTTTTT.

This clone turned up a few times. This sequence joins TRBV19 and TRBJ2-2, with 12 bases fitting TRBD2. The CDR3 covers 16 residues. The junction had 4 bases not matched to a gene; V was cut back by 5 bases and J by 3 bases. Germline CDR1 is LNHDA and CDR2 is SQIVND (reference sequence). The CDR3 DNA sequence: TGTGCCAGTAGTCCCCGACTAGCGGGAGACACCGGGGAGCTGTTTTTT. Translating gives CASSPRLAGDTGELFF.

The chain combines TRBV23-1 with TRBJ2-7; 9 bases map to TRBD1. TRBV23-1 is labeled an ORF, and its function is uncertain. This CDR3 contains 14 residues. With 4 bases clipped from V and 5 bases from J, the junction kept 6 bases outside the gene matches. CDR3 DNA: TGCGCCAGCAGTCTCGGACAGGGGACCCACGAGCAGTACTTC. This translates into CASSLGQGTHEQYF.

J is TRBJ1-2 and V is TRBV5-1; 7 positions agree with TRBD1. The V gene's germline CDR1 is SGHRS and CDR2 YFSETQ. V shed 3 bases and J 3 bases; nucleotides not matched to a gene: 8. The CDR3 is 15 amino acids. The CDR3 spells CASSSRGGGDYGYTF. The CDR3, as DNA: TGCGCCAGCAGCTCCCGCGGAGGGGGCGACTATGGCTACACCTTC. Variable domain in full (rest from reference TRBV5-1 and TRBJ1-2): KAGVTQTPRYLIKTRGQQVTLSCSPISGHRSVSWYQQTPGQGLQFLFEYFSETQRNKGNFPGRFSGRQFSNSRSEMNVSTLELGDSALYLCASSSRGGGDYGYTFGSGTRLTVV.

The rearrangement uses TRBV18 and TRBJ2-7; no clear D. Germline CDR1 and CDR2: KGHSH and LQKENI. The V end was cut by 0 bases, the J end by 3 bases, with 9 bases between. The CDR3 sequence is 14 residues long. The CDR3 region is CASSPPGPLYEQYF. CDR3 nucleotide sequence: TGTGCCAGCTCACCACCGGGCCCCCTCTACGAGCAGTACTTC.

Concerning this clone: A read error may account for a junction end that differs from germline. The V gene is TRBV6-5, the J gene TRBJ1-4, with TRBD1 as a possible D gene (5 bases). The V gene's germline CDR1 is MNHEY and CDR2 SVGAGI. The CDR3 length is 13 residues. The CDR3 is CASSEASLGGRSF. CDR3 nucleotide sequence: TGTGCCAGCAGTGAAGCTTCCCTCGGGGGACGCTCTTTT.

This sequence joins TRBV5-4 and TRBJ2-5; a weak D match, TRBD2 (5 bases). Germline values: CDR1 SGHNT, CDR2 YYREEE (reference sequence). V was clipped by 5 bases and J by 3 bases, with 14 bases between them. The CDR3 consists of 14 residues. CDR3 DNA sequence: TGTGCCAGCAGGTTATGGAGGCGGGAAGAGACCCAGTACTTC. This gives the protein CASRLWRREETQYF.

This rearrangement joins TRBV11-3 to TRBJ2-2, with D perhaps TRBD1 (5 bases). This CDR3 is 14 amino acids long. V was clipped by 7 bases and J by 1 base, with 10 bases between them. The germline gives CDR1 SGHNT, CDR2 YENEEA. The CDR3 is CASMGPWNTGELFF. CDR3 bases: TGTGCCAGCATGGGGCCCTGGAACACCGGGGAGCTGTTTTTT. Using reference TRBV11-3 and TRBJ2-2 for the parts outside the CDR3, the full variable domain is EAGVVQSPRYKIIEKKQPVAFWCNPISGHNTLYWYLQNLGQGPELLIRYENEEAVDDSQLPKDRFSAERLKGVDSTLKIQPAELGDSAVYLCASMGPWNTGELFFGEGSRLTVL.

The J gene is TRBJ2-1, the V gene TRBV29-1; 11 bases map to TRBD2. This CDR3 contains 13 residues. Germline values: CDR1 SQVTM, CDR2 ANQGSEA. Trimming removed 6 bases from V and 7 bases from J; junction bases left unmatched: 5. The CDR3 sequence is CSVVAGGPNEQFF. Written as DNA, the CDR3 is TGCAGCGTGGTAGCGGGAGGGCCGAATGAGCAGTTCTTC.

Remarks on this clone: A read error may account for a junction end that differs from germline. Other nucleotide sequences from this sample produce the same CDR3. This sequence joins TRBV5-4 and TRBJ2-6; tentatively, D is TRBD1 (5 bases). This CDR3 spans 17 amino acids. The germline gives CDR1 SGHNT, CDR2 YYREEE (reference sequence). CDR3 sequence reads: CASSLAQVLGGANVLTF. The CDR3 DNA sequence: TGTGCTAGCAGCTTGGCACAGGTTTTGGGTGGGGCCAACGTCCTGACTTTC.

The J gene is TRBJ2-1, the V gene TRBV7-9, with 7 positions matching TRBD2. Germline values: CDR1 SEHNR, CDR2 FQNEAQ (reference sequence). The CDR3 extends over 17 amino acids. Trimming took 0 bases from V and 2 from J; bases not matched to a gene: 7. The CDR3 sequence is CASSLADGGITYNEQFF. In DNA form, the CDR3 reads TGTGCCAGCAGCTTAGCGGACGGGGGGATTACCTACAATGAGCAGTTCTTC.

The chain is built from TRBV27 and TRBJ2-5; D is possibly TRBD2 (5 bases). The CDR3 has 17 residues. The V gene lost 0 bases and the J gene lost 5 bases, with 19 bases spanning the gap. CDR1 is MNHEY and CDR2 is SMNVEV in the germline V gene (reference sequence). CDR3 protein: CASSLSPRGATSETQYF. The CDR3 region has the DNA TGTGCCAGCAGTTTATCCCCCCGGGGTGCGACTTCTGAGACCCAGTACTTC.

The V call is TRBV5-6, the J call TRBJ2-3, with TRBD1 matching 12 bases. CDR1 and CDR2 (germline): SGHDT, YYEEEE. After removal of 5 bases from V and 2 bases from J, the junction contained 3 bases not matched to a gene. The CDR3 runs to 15 residues. CDR3 nucleotide sequence: TGTGCCAGCAGTGGGGACAGGGGGCTCACAGATACGCAGTATTTT. Protein product: CASSGDRGLTDTQYF.

Details on this clone: Different DNA sequences within this sample yield the same CDR3. The chain recombines TRBV5-1 with TRBJ1-2; D is unresolved. Germline CDR1 and CDR2: SGHRS and YFSETQ. CDR3 length: 15 residues. With 1 base removed from V and 3 bases from J, the gap between germline ends came to 13 bases. The DNA for the CDR3 is TGCGCCAGCAGCTTGTCGGGTAGCCTGGACTATGGCTACACCTTC. Translated: CASSLSGSLDYGYTF.

In this sample, this clone turned up once. The chain links TRBV28 to TRBJ2-2; TRBD2 might be the D (6 bases). Germline V CDR1 and CDR2: MDHEN, SYDVKM. This CDR3 has 14 amino acids. Trimming removed 10 bases at V and 4 bases at J, with 16 bases between. In DNA, the CDR3 is TGTGCCACCCAAAGGGGACTCTTCACCGGGGAGCTGTTTTTT. As protein: CATQRGLFTGELFF.

CDR3 in amino acids: CASKTGWDRDNQPQHF. CDR3 DNA sequence: TGTGCCAGTAAAACAGGGTGGGACAGGGACAATCAGCCCCAGCATTTT. J is TRBJ1-5 and V is TRBV19; TRBD1 aligns across 9 bases. Looked up from germline, CDR1 is LNHDA and CDR2 is SQIVND (reference sequence). The CDR3 is 16 residues long. V was clipped by 7 bases and J by 3 bases; unmatched bases: 10. Using reference TRBV19 and TRBJ1-5 for the parts outside the CDR3, the full variable domain is DGGITQSPKYLFRKEGQNVTLSCEQNLNHDAMYWYRQDPGQGLRLIYYSQIVNDFQKGDIAEGYSVSREKKESFPLTVTSAQKNPTAFYLCASKTGWDRDNQPQHFGDGTRLSIL.

V gene TRBV6-1 combines with J gene TRBJ1-4, with a possible D match to TRBD1 (5 bases). CDR1 MNHNS and CDR2 SASEGT come from the germline V gene. The V and J ends lost 6 bases and 7 bases respectively, with 15 bases between them. The CDR3 has 14 residues. The CDR3 loop is CASSGGVSAEKLFF. DNA of the CDR3: TGTGCCAGCAGCGGGGGTGTGTCTGCTGAAAAACTGTTTTTT.

The DNA of the CDR3 is TGTGCCAGCAGCCTATCGGGACATCCGTTTAGCAATCAGCCCCAGCATTTT. Translated, it gives CASSLSGHPFSNQPQHF. The V and J genes are TRBV5-5 and TRBJ1-5, with D perhaps TRBD1 (6 bases). Germline CDR1 is SGHKS and CDR2 is YYEKEE (reference sequence). The CDR3 spans 17 residues. With 4 bases removed from V and 0 bases from J, the gap between germline ends came to 17 bases.

The chain employs TRBV7-2 and TRBJ2-1; 7 nucleotides line up with TRBD2. The CDR3 length is 15 residues. V lost 5 bases to trimming and J lost 7 bases; unmatched junction nucleotides: 11. Looked up from germline, CDR1 is SGHTA and CDR2 is FQGNSA. The CDR3 DNA is TGTGCCAGCAGCCTCGGGGGAGGGCCATCGAATGAGCAGTTCTTC. Translation gives CASSLGGGPSNEQFF.

The chain links TRBV7-2 to TRBJ2-1, with D possibly being TRBD2 (5 bases). V dropped 1 base and J dropped 5 bases, with 9 bases sitting between them. This CDR3 has 14 residues. Germline-derived CDR1 and CDR2 are SGHTA and FQGNSA. The CDR3 spells CASSLVTRNNEQFF. CDR3 DNA: TGTGCCAGCAGCTTAGTTACTAGAAACAATGAGCAGTTCTTC.